The rows below give T cell receptor beta chains drawn from one sample of a study of Ad26.COV2.S vaccination and SARS-CoV-2 variants. TCRdb keeps only in-frame clones here, not all; method: immunoSEQ multiplex PCR. The sample lists 350,000 to 550,000 clones, roughly 89% occurring once. The source material was peripheral blood, sampled in a trial of Ad26.COV2.S vaccine versus placebo. The origin of the receptors is a person aged 18 to 59 who received the Ad26.COV2.S COVID-19 vaccine or a placebo. The CDR3 runs from the conserved cysteine through the conserved F or W. The D gene is left open where the match is weak. Rows may omit the clone size; those that give it use once, few, many or a size class.

D gene	V gene	clone size	J gene	CDR3 DNA	CDR3 protein
NA	TRBV28	NA	TRBJ2-3	TGTGCCAGCAGTTTTCAGCGCCCCACAGATACGCAGTATTTT	CASSFQRPTDTQYF
NA	TRBV5-6	NA	TRBJ2-5	TGTGCCAGCAGCTTGGGGGCAGGGGAAGAGACCCAGTACTTC	CASSLGAGEETQYF
NA	TRBV28	NA	TRBJ1-3	TGTGCCAGCAGACACCGAATGAGGCTCTCTGGAAACACCATATATTTT	CASRHRMRLSGNTIYF
NA	TRBV7-6	NA	TRBJ1-1	TGTGCCAGCAGCTCGTGGGAGCCCCCAACAGGGAGCGAAGCTTTCTTT	CASSSWEPPTGSEAFF
NA	TRBV2	NA	TRBJ1-1	TGTGCCAGCAGTACCGACACAAACACTGAAGCTTTCTTT	CASSTDTNTEAFF
TRBD2	TRBV10-3	NA	TRBJ2-3	TGTGCCATCAGGAGCGGGGGGGAGGGAGATACGCAGTATTTT	CAIRSGGEGDTQYF
NA	TRBV13	NA	TRBJ1-6	TGTGCCAGCAGCTTTCGGGGGAGGGCCACCCTCCACTTT	CASSFRGRATLHF
NA	TRBV28	once	TRBJ1-1	TGTGCCAGCAGTTTATTAGGCGACACTGAAGCTTTCTTT	CASSLLGDTEAFF
TRBD2	TRBV9	NA	TRBJ2-2	TGTGCCAGCAGCGTTTCCGGGAGGGCCGGAAACGGGGAGCTGTTTTTT	CASSVSGRAGNGELFF
TRBD1	TRBV5-1	NA	TRBJ2-7	TGCGCCAGCAGTTCTGGACGGACAGGACCCTACGAGCAGTACTTC	CASSSGRTGPYEQYF
NA	TRBV3-1/TRBV3-2	NA	TRBJ2-3	TGTGCCAGCTCCAACGGGGATAGCACAGATACGCAGTATTTT	CASSNGDSTDTQYF
NA	TRBV14	once	TRBJ2-5	TGTGCCAGCAGCGTTTTGACGGGGGGCGCGGAAGAGACCCAGTACTTC	CASSVLTGGAEETQYF
TRBD1	TRBV5-1	NA	TRBJ1-1	TGCGCCAGCAGCTCCCGGGACAGGAACACTGAAGCTTTCTTT	CASSSRDRNTEAFF
NA	TRBV24-1	NA	TRBJ2-2	TGTGCCACCAGTGACCAGGTGGCTAGCACCGGGGAGCTGTTTTTT	CATSDQVASTGELFF
NA	TRBV7-8	NA	TRBJ1-1	TGTGCCAGCAGCTTAATGTATCGAACGTTGAACACTGAAGCTTTCTTT	CASSLMYRTLNTEAFF
NA	TRBV19	NA	TRBJ2-3	TGTGCCAGTAGCGACCGTAGCACAGATACGCAGTATTTT	CASSDRSTDTQYF
NA	TRBV18	once	TRBJ2-1	TGTGCCAGCTCACGAACCGGGGACCGATACAATGAGCAGTTCTTC	CASSRTGDRYNEQFF
NA	TRBV5-4	NA	TRBJ2-1	TGTGCCAGCAGCTTTGCTGGTGGGGACTCAAACAATGAGCAGTTCTTC	CASSFAGGDSNNEQFF
TRBD1	TRBV7-2	NA	TRBJ1-2	TGTGCCAGCAGCACCGGGTGGGCGGGGACAGTAGACTATGGCTACACCTTC	CASSTGWAGTVDYGYTF
NA	TRBV15	NA	TRBJ1-4	TGTGCCACCAGGCTCAGGGGTGAAAAACTGTTTTTT	CATRLRGEKLFF
NA	TRBV18	NA	TRBJ2-3	TGTGCCAGCTCACCCCCTGGCAGGGTGGTCACAGATACGCAGTATTTT	CASSPPGRVVTDTQYF
NA	TRBV4-3	NA	TRBJ2-1	TGCGCCAGCAGCGGGGCTTTTCGAGATGAGCAGTTCTTC	CASSGAFRDEQFF
NA	TRBV5-1	once	TRBJ1-2	TGCGCCAGCAGCCTACCGGAAGGGGGGCTCCCTGACTACACCTTC	CASSLPEGGLPDYTF
NA	TRBV12-3/TRBV12-4	NA	TRBJ2-2	TGTGCCAGCAGGTACACCGGGGAGCTGTTTTTT	CASRYTGELFF
TRBD1	TRBV7-6	NA	TRBJ2-1	TGTGCCAGCAGCTCGCGACAGGGGTCTAGGAATGAGCAGTTCTTC	CASSSRQGSRNEQFF
TRBD2	TRBV7-9	NA	TRBJ2-3	TGTGCCAGCAGCTCACAGGGCGGGAGGCCAGATACGCAGTATTTT	CASSSQGGRPDTQYF
TRBD1	TRBV27	NA	TRBJ2-7	TGTGCCAGCAGTTTTATTGACGGCAGGGGGTTGTACGAGCAGTACTTC	CASSFIDGRGLYEQYF
NA	TRBV29-1	NA	TRBJ1-2	TGCAGCGTTGGTGTGGGAATGGATGGCTACACCTTC	CSVGVGMDGYTF